The 8 T cell receptor beta chains presented below share a single source sample, sequenced in a study of CD8+CD57+ T cells in acquired aplastic anemia. Genomic DNA provided the template from which TCR beta VDJ and CDR3 profiles were obtained. Each CDR3 protein gets one entry after TCRdb re-called the reads with MiXCR. The sample holds approximately 270,000 distinct CDR3 sequences, 45% to 65% seen once. Sequencing was carried out using sorted CD4+, CD8+, or CD8+CD57+ T cells (not recorded which) from PBMCs. These receptors all come from a human donor with severe aplastic anemia or a healthy control (not recorded which).

The chain combines TRBV4-3 with TRBJ2-3; D is perhaps TRBD2 (6 bases). The CDR3 consists of 15 residues. Looked up from germline, CDR1 is LGHNA and CDR2 is YSLEER. Trimming pared 0 bases from V and 2 bases from J, leaving 9 bases between. The CDR3 here is CASSQDRGTTDTQYF. CDR3 nucleotide sequence: TGCGCCAGCAGCCAAGATCGGGGGACCACAGATACGCAGTATTTT.

A word on this clonotype: An end of the junction differs from the germline gene, which may be a read error. CDR3 coding DNA: TGTGCCGCCAGCAGAGATATCGGGGATAGTGGCGGGGAGCTGTTTTTT. Its protein product is CAASRDIGDSGGELFF. V and J are TRBV15 and TRBJ2-2; TRBD2 might be the D (5 bases). Germline CDR1 is LNHNV and CDR2 is YYDKDF (reference sequence). The CDR3 runs to 16 residues. Combining the CDR3 with reference TRBV15 and TRBJ2-2 gives the whole variable domain DAMVIQNPRYQVTQFGKPVTLSCSQTLNHNVMYWYQQKSSQAPKLLFHYYDKDFNNEADTPDNFQSRRPNTSFCFLDIRSPGLGDTAMYLCAASRDIGDSGGELFFGEGSRLTVL.

This clonotype has just a few counts. A much larger clone sits a single nucleotide away, making a read error possible. The CDR3 does not end in the conserved phenylalanine or tryptophan, so this is likely a read error. The chain has TRBV11-3 and TRBJ2-3; D is unresolved. CDR1 and CDR2 from the germline V gene are SGHNT and YENEEA. Trimming shortened V by 2 bases and J by 6 bases, and 6 bases separated the two germline ends. The length of the CDR3 is 12 residues. CDR3 coding DNA: TGTGCCAGCAGCTTAATAGGGGATACGCAGTATCTT. Residues: CASSLIGDTQYL.

The chain has TRBV7-6 and TRBJ2-1; 10 bases line up with TRBD2. The germline CDR1 and CDR2 sequences are SGHVS and FNYEAQ. Trimming took 1 base from V and 2 from J; bases not matched to a gene: 5. CDR3 length: 17 amino acids. The CDR3 coding sequence is TGTGCCAGCAGCTTAGAAGCGGGGGGGCGGACCTACAATGAGCAGTTCTTC. This codes for CASSLEAGGRTYNEQFF.

As for this clonotype: Since the CDR3 does not end with the conserved phenylalanine or tryptophan, this likely comes from a read error. The chain is built from TRBV2 and TRBJ1-6, with unresolved D. V was trimmed by 4 bases and J by 12 bases, leaving 10 bases between them. CDR3 length equals 12 residues. Germline loops: CDR1 SNHLY, CDR2 FYNNEI. The CDR3 region is CASSGADLPLHS. CDR3 in DNA: TGTGCCAGCAGTGGGGCTGATCTACCCCTCCACTCT.

CDR3 sequence: CAIREDSRNQPQHF. In DNA form, the CDR3 reads TGTGCCATCAGGGAAGACAGTCGGAATCAGCCCCAGCATTTT. J is TRBJ1-5 and V is TRBV10-3; a weak D match, TRBD1 (5 bases). The germline V and J ends were trimmed by 6 bases and 4 bases, with 13 bases remaining between them. The CDR3 is 14 residues long. Germline V gene data show CDR1 as ENHRY and CDR2 as SYGVKD.

This clonotype was seen at least ten times. The J gene is TRBJ1-5, the V gene TRBV6-5; no clear D gene. Germline CDR1 is MNHEY and CDR2 is SVGAGI. The CDR3 is made up of 14 amino acids. V was shortened by 2 bases and J by 3 bases, with 8 bases between the two germline ends. Here the CDR3 DNA reads TGTGCCAGCAGTTACAACAGTTTCAATCAGCCCCAGCATTTT. Translating gives CASSYNSFNQPQHF.

This clonotype showed up many times. This sequence joins TRBV20-1 and TRBJ1-4; D perhaps matches TRBD1 (5 bases). CDR1 is DFQATT, CDR2 SNEGSKA, per germline (reference sequence). The CDR3 is made up of 16 amino acids. V was pared by 2 bases and J by 2 bases, with 15 bases between. CDR3 DNA sequence: TGCAGTGCTAGATCCGGGACGGCGGGGACTAATGAAAAACTGTTTTTT. Translated, it gives CSARSGTAGTNEKLFF.